The rows below give T cell receptor beta chains drawn from one sample of a study of T cells in localized non-small cell lung cancer. Measured with immunoSEQ multiplex PCR; TCRdb has only the in-frame clones, and not every one. The sample shows about 70,000 clones, approximately 87% of them seen only once. Material: peripheral blood, obtained before any cancer treatment. These receptors were taken from a male donor older than 55 with stage III squamous cell lung carcinoma. CDR3s include the opening cysteine and the closing phenylalanine or tryptophan. A D gene is named only where the DNA matches it firmly. Expanded clones get a size class; other rows say once, few or many, or leave the size out.

TRBJ2-7	TRBV6-1	.	.	TGTGCCAGCAGTGAAGTGACACCTACCTACGAGCAGTACTTC	CASSEVTPTYEQYF
TRBJ2-7	TRBV5-5	.	.	TGTGCCAGCAGCTCCCTCCAGGGCCTTCGGTACTTC	CASSSLQGLRYF
TRBJ1-2	TRBV7-8	.	.	TGTGCCAGCAGCTGGGACACCCCCAGCGGCTACACCTTC	CASSWDTPSGYTF
TRBJ1-1	TRBV29-1	.	TRBD1	TGCAGCGTTGAGGACAGGGGGCCCAGGGAAGCTTTCTTT	CSVEDRGPREAFF
TRBJ2-2	TRBV7-2	once	.	TGTGCCAGCAGCTTACTGTTCAGGTCCACCGGGGAGCTGTTTTTT	CASSLLFRSTGELFF
TRBJ1-6	TRBV2	.	TRBD1	TGTGCCAGGTCACCGGGACAGGGATATAATTCACCCCTCCACTTT	CARSPGQGYNSPLHF
TRBJ1-6	TRBV2	.	TRBD1	TGTGCCAGCACCTCAGGGGGAGGTAATTCACCCCTCCACTTT	CASTSGGGNSPLHF
TRBJ2-5	TRBV4-1	.	TRBD2	TGCGCCAGCAGCCTAGCGGGGGCAGAGACCCAGTACTTC	CASSLAGAETQYF
TRBJ2-1	TRBV11-3	.	.	TGTGCCAGCAGCTTAGATCCTGGGGGGCTCGGTTACAATGAGCAGTTCTTC	CASSLDPGGLGYNEQFF
TRBJ2-7	TRBV6-5	.	.	TGTGCCAGCAGTTCCCCTCGCCTCAGCGCCTCCTACGAGCAGTACTTC	CASSSPRLSASYEQYF
TRBJ2-3	TRBV5-1	.	TRBD2	TGCGCCAGCAGCTTGGTCGGGGGGTCTAGCACAGATACGCAGTATTTT	CASSLVGGSSTDTQYF
TRBJ2-7	TRBV18	.	TRBD1	TGTGCCAGCTCACCCCAATCCCGGGACAGGGGGCTCGTCGAGCAGTACTTC	CASSPQSRDRGLVEQYF
TRBJ1-5	TRBV4-1	few	.	TGCGCCAGCAGCCAAGGGCAGGGGCGGAATCAGCCCCAGCATTTT	CASSQGQGRNQPQHF
TRBJ1-1	TRBV5-1	.	.	TGCGCCAGCAGCTTGGCAGGGCACACTGAAGCTTTCTTT	CASSLAGHTEAFF
TRBJ1-2	TRBV2	.	TRBD1	TGTGCCAGCAGCGAGGGGGCAGATGGCTACACCTTC	CASSEGADGYTF
TRBJ1-1	TRBV7-2	few	.	TGTGCCAGCAGCCTAGACCCACCGGGTGAAGCTTTCTTT	CASSLDPPGEAFF
TRBJ1-2	TRBV28	.	.	TGTGCCAGCAGAAACTATGGCTACACCTTC	CASRNYGYTF
TRBJ2-5	TRBV5-8	.	TRBD2	TGTGCCAGCAGCTTGAACCGGTTCGGGAGGGAGACCCAGTACTTC	CASSLNRFGRETQYF
TRBJ2-5	TRBV7-2	.	.	TGTGCCAGCAGCTTAGCGACGGGGGCTGTAGAGACCCAGTACTTC	CASSLATGAVETQYF
TRBJ1-4	TRBV15	.	TRBD1	TGTGCCACCAGCAGAGATGAGAGGAGGGGGCGGGGTGAAAAACTGTTTTTT	CATSRDERRGRGEKLFF
TRBJ2-3	TRBV9	.	.	TGTGCCAGCAGCGTGGGTCTTCAGGCCACAGATACGCAGTATTTT	CASSVGLQATDTQYF
TRBJ2-1	TRBV7-6	.	.	TGTGCCAGCATGGAAGAGAATGAGCAGTTCTTC	CASMEENEQFF
TRBJ1-3	TRBV7-2	few	.	TGTGCCAGCAGCTTAGAACGGGCAGGGTCGGAAAACACCATATATTTT	CASSLERAGSENTIYF
TRBJ1-1	TRBV10-1	.	.	TGCGCCAGCAGTGAGTCGAGACCGGGCACTGAAGCTTTCTTT	CASSESRPGTEAFF
TRBJ2-1	TRBV15	.	TRBD1	TGTGCCACCAGCCTCGACAGGGGGCAGTATGAGCAGTTCTTC	CATSLDRGQYEQFF
TRBJ2-5	TRBV5-4	.	TRBD2	TGTGCCAGCAGCTTGGAGGCGGGGGGGGCAGGGGCCCAGTACTTC	CASSLEAGGAGAQYF
TRBJ1-1	TRBV18	.	TRBD1	TGTGCCAGCTCACCTATGACAGGGGCAAACACTGAAGCTTTCTTT	CASSPMTGANTEAFF
TRBJ1-4	TRBV2	.	.	TGTGCCAGCCGCCCCCCCGAGGAGGAGACCCCTCGCCGAAAACTGTTTTTT	CASRPPEEETPRRKLFF
TRBJ1-1	TRBV30	few	.	TGTGCCTGGAGTGTTGGGGGTCCGAAAGCGAACACTGAAGCTTTCTTT	CAWSVGGPKANTEAFF
TRBJ1-1	TRBV28	.	.	TGTGCCAGCAGGGGGAGGCCTGAAGCTTTCTTT	CASRGRPEAFF
TRBJ1-2	TRBV14	.	.	TGTGCCAGCAGCCAGGGCGTCTTCTATGGCTACACCTTC	CASSQGVFYGYTF
TRBJ2-7	TRBV6-1	.	TRBD2	TGTGCCAGCAGTTCGGGGACTAGCGGGTACGAGCAGTACTTC	CASSSGTSGYEQYF
TRBJ2-7	TRBV27	few	TRBD2	TGTGCCAGCAGTCCGGGACTAGCGGGCTACGAGCAGTACTTC	CASSPGLAGYEQYF
TRBJ2-5	TRBV7-9	once	TRBD2	TGTGCCAGCAGGATTGGACTAGCGGGGGGCTCCGGGGAGACCCAGTACTTC	CASRIGLAGGSGETQYF
TRBJ1-3	TRBV7-9	.	.	TGTGCCAGCAGCCCCAATATGCCAGGAAACACCATATATTTT	CASSPNMPGNTIYF
TRBJ2-2	TRBV11-2	once	TRBD2	TGTGCCAGCAGCCCCCGGAGGACTAGCGGCACCGGGGAGCTGTTTTTT	CASSPRRTSGTGELFF
TRBJ1-5	TRBV6-1	once	.	TGTGCCAGCAGTGACCTTCCTTTTGGAGACGGCAATCAGCCCCAGCATTTT	CASSDLPFGDGNQPQHF
TRBJ2-2	TRBV9	.	.	TGTGCCAGCAGCGTAGTAGGGTTCCCCGGGGAGCTGTTTTTT	CASSVVGFPGELFF
TRBJ2-7	TRBV10-3	.	TRBD2	TGTGCCATCAGTGCCCCACCCGTAGCGGGGGGTTACGAGCAGTACTTC	CAISAPPVAGGYEQYF
TRBJ1-4	TRBV19	.	TRBD1	TGTGCCAGTAGTAGGGACAGGGCCTTCAGGGAACTGTTTTTT	CASSRDRAFRELFF
TRBJ2-3	TRBV19	.	.	TGTGCCAGTAGTATACGCAGGGGAAGCACAGATACGCAGTATTTT	CASSIRRGSTDTQYF
TRBJ2-1	TRBV19	.	TRBD1	TGTGCCAGTAAACTAGGGACAGATAATGAGCAGTTCTTC	CASKLGTDNEQFF